Listed here are 31 T cell receptor beta chains from one sample, sequenced in a study of shared clonotypes between healthy human individuals. Clones were read by immunoSEQ multiplex PCR, and TCRdb kept only the in-frame ones, dropping some. The data hold about a million clones, with 75% observed a single time. Sequences were obtained from memory CD4+ T cells sorted from blood. Subset: CD45RA-negative fraction. The receptors come from a man younger than 30 in good health.

This clone has ten or more counts. The sample holds other DNA sequences that translate to the same CDR3. CDR3: CASSLGQSSGNTIYF. The CDR3 region has the DNA TGCGCCAGCAGCTTGGGACAGAGCTCTGGAAACACCATATATTTT. V is TRBV5-1 and J is TRBJ1-3; D may be TRBD1 (5 bases). Per the germline V gene, CDR1 is SGHRS and CDR2 is YFSETQ. V was pared by 0 bases and J by 0 bases, with 7 bases between. The CDR3 is 15 amino acids.

V gene TRBV7-9 combines with J gene TRBJ2-3, with 9 nucleotides matching TRBD2. The ends lost 5 bases at V and 1 base at J; junction bases unmatched: 4. Germline lookup yields CDR1 SEHNR and CDR2 FQNEAQ (reference sequence). The CDR3 is made up of 15 amino acids. The CDR3 sequence: CASSPSGAGTDTQYF. CDR3 DNA sequence: TGTGCCAGCAGCCCTAGCGGGGCAGGCACAGATACGCAGTATTTT.

The chain has TRBV19 and TRBJ1-2; 10 nucleotides line up with TRBD1. V shed 4 bases, J shed 4 bases, and the junction held 18 bases outside the gene matches. CDR1 LNHDA and CDR2 SQIVND come from the germline V gene (reference sequence). The CDR3 contains 19 residues. CDR3 in DNA: TGTGCCAGTAGTAGGGGACCGGGACAGGGGACTTCCGTCACCTATGGCTACACCTTC. It yields the protein CASSRGPGQGTSVTYGYTF.

This clone came up a few times. A much larger clone is a single base away; this may be a read error. The sample holds other DNA sequences that translate to the same CDR3. The rearrangement joins TRBV7-6 to TRBJ1-2; the D gene is possibly TRBD1 (5 bases). V was cut by 5 bases and J by 2 bases, with 9 bases left in between. The CDR3 is 13 residues long. The germline V gene encodes CDR1 SGHVS and CDR2 FNYEAQ. The CDR3 nucleotides are TGTGCCAGCAGCCCCCAGGGAAACTATGGCTACACCTTC. It specifies CASSPQGNYGYTF. The full variable domain, in which reference TRBV7-6 and TRBJ1-2 provide the parts outside the CDR3, is GAGVSQSPRYKVTKRGQDVALRCDPISGHVSLYWYRQALGQGPEFLTYFNYEAQQDKSGLPNDRFSAERPEGSISTLTIQRTEQRDSAMYRCASSPQGNYGYTFGSGTRLTVV.

The rearrangement uses TRBV11-3 and TRBJ1-1; 7 nucleotides align to TRBD1. CDR3 length: 13 amino acids. After removal of 10 bases from V and 3 bases from J, the junction contained 8 bases not matched to a gene. Germline V gene lookup returns CDR1 SGHNT and CDR2 YENEEA. CDR3: CATQGVGDTEAFF. The CDR3 nucleotides are TGTGCCACCCAGGGGGTCGGAGACACTGAAGCTTTCTTT.

The V call is TRBV5-1, the J call TRBJ2-5; 10 nucleotides line up with TRBD1. The CDR3 covers 15 residues. After removal of 4 bases from V and 4 bases from J, the junction contained 7 bases not matched to a gene. Looked up from germline, CDR1 is SGHRS and CDR2 is YFSETQ. CDR3 protein: CASSHAGQGGETQYF. DNA of the CDR3: TGCGCCAGCAGCCACGCCGGACAGGGGGGAGAGACCCAGTACTTC.

This clone appeared a few times. The chain links TRBV2 to TRBJ1-2, with 9 bases matching TRBD1. There are 15 residues in the CDR3. Germline values: CDR1 SNHLY, CDR2 FYNNEI. Trimming removed 8 bases from V and 2 bases from J; junction bases left unmatched: 9. This chain's CDR3 is CASLTDRGTNYGYTF. For the CDR3, the DNA is TGTGCCAGCCTGACGGACAGGGGAACGAACTATGGCTACACCTTC. Combining the CDR3 with reference TRBV2 and TRBJ1-2 gives the whole variable domain EPEVTQTPSHQVTQMGQEVILRCVPISNHLYFYWYRQILGQKVEFLVSFYNNEISEKSEIFDDQFSVERPDGSNFTLKIRSTKLEDSAMYFCASLTDRGTNYGYTFGSGTRLTVV.

In this sample, this clone turned up many times. This specimen includes other DNA sequences encoding the same CDR3. The chain has TRBV6-1 and TRBJ2-3; D unresolved. Germline CDR1 MNHNS, CDR2 SASEGT. This CDR3 spans 13 amino acids. Trimming removed 8 bases at V and 4 bases at J, with 13 bases between. Here the CDR3 reads CASDGRLADTQYF. The CDR3 region has the DNA TGTGCCAGCGATGGGCGTTTGGCAGATACGCAGTATTTT.

The V call is TRBV11-2, the J call TRBJ2-3; a possible D gene is TRBD1 (7 bases). The CDR3 runs 16 residues. Trimming stripped 1 base from V and 0 bases from J, with 11 bases between. The V gene's germline CDR1 is SGHAT and CDR2 FQNNGV. The CDR3 DNA reads TGTGCCAGCAGCTTAGGTGCGGGACAGAGCACAGATACGCAGTATTTT. Protein sequence: CASSLGAGQSTDTQYF.

The chain links TRBV7-2 to TRBJ2-1; 9 nucleotides line up with TRBD2. The CDR3 is 15 residues long. Germline V lookup: CDR1 SGHTA, CDR2 FQGNSA. Unmatched junction bases numbered 7, after V lost 2 bases and J lost 8 bases. The CDR3 region has the DNA TGTGCCAGCAGCTTACGCGGGGGGGGTACATATGAGCAGTTCTTC. Its protein product is CASSLRGGGTYEQFF.

The sample holds a few counts of this clone. The CDR3 protein is CASSADPSDTQYF. CDR3 bases: TGCGCCAGCAGTGCTGACCCCTCAGATACGCAGTATTTT. The rearrangement uses TRBV10-1 and TRBJ2-3; no clear D. CDR3 length equals 13 residues. The V end was cut by 4 bases, the J end by 4 bases, with 9 bases between. Germline CDR1 and CDR2: WNHNN and SYGVQD (reference sequence).

The chain combines TRBV7-6 with TRBJ2-1; D is uncertain. Germline V gives CDR1 SGHVS, CDR2 FNYEAQ. The ends were cut back, 1 base at V and 4 bases at J, with 14 bases in the middle. The CDR3 totals 16 residues. The DNA of the CDR3 is TGTGCCAGCAGCTTAGAAGCCTACGAATCTTACAATGAGCAGTTCTTC. This sequence encodes CASSLEAYESYNEQFF. Combining the CDR3 with reference TRBV7-6 and TRBJ2-1 gives the whole variable domain GAGVSQSPRYKVTKRGQDVALRCDPISGHVSLYWYRQALGQGPEFLTYFNYEAQQDKSGLPNDRFSAERPEGSISTLTIQRTEQRDSAMYRCASSLEAYESYNEQFFGPGTRLTVL.

This clone was found once. The chain joins TRBV28 to TRBJ2-1; 7 bases match TRBD1. V shed 2 bases and J 5 bases; nucleotides not matched to a gene: 6. CDR1 is MDHEN, CDR2 SYDVKM, per germline. The CDR3 extends over 15 amino acids. CDR3 amino acids: CASSLRGRANNEQFF. In nucleotides, the CDR3 is TGTGCCAGCAGTTTAAGGGGGCGTGCGAACAATGAGCAGTTCTTC. Based on the CDR3 plus reference TRBV28 and TRBJ2-1, the full variable domain is DVKVTQSSRYLVKRTGEKVFLECVQDMDHENMFWYRQDPGLGLRLIYFSYDVKMKEKGDIPEGYSVSREKKERFSLILESASTNQTSMYLCASSLRGRANNEQFFGPGTRLTVL.

The chain combines TRBV9 with TRBJ1-3, with D possibly TRBD1 on 6 matching bases. The CDR3 covers 16 residues. V lost 0 bases to trimming and J lost 3 bases, with 13 bases between them. Germline CDR1 reads SGDLS; CDR2 reads YYNGEE. The CDR3 nucleotides read TGTGCCAGCAGCGTAGGGTGGGGGCTTGGTGGAAACACCATATATTTT. It specifies CASSVGWGLGGNTIYF.

The rearrangement joins TRBV19 to TRBJ2-7, with 9 bases identical to TRBD1. The CDR3 has 17 amino acids. Germline lookup yields CDR1 LNHDA and CDR2 SQIVND (reference sequence). V shed 4 bases and J 3 bases; nucleotides not matched to a gene: 13. The CDR3 sequence: CASSTGAPGQGVYEQYF. The CDR3 bases are TGTGCCAGTAGTACGGGGGCCCCGGGACAGGGTGTCTACGAGCAGTACTTC.

The chain combines TRBV27 with TRBJ2-7; maybe TRBD1 (5 bases). Germline-derived CDR1 and CDR2 are MNHEY and SMNVEV (reference sequence). The CDR3 consists of 14 residues. V was shortened by 6 bases and J by 0 bases, with 12 bases between the two germline ends. CDR3: CASSPRQSSYEQYF. The CDR3 DNA reads as TGTGCCAGCAGCCCCAGACAGAGCTCCTACGAGCAGTACTTC.

CDR3 nucleotide sequence: TGTGCCTGGGACAGGGGAACTTCCTACGAGCAGTACTTC. Translated, it gives CAWDRGTSYEQYF. This rearrangement joins TRBV30 to TRBJ2-7, with 8 bases that match TRBD1. Germline V lookup: CDR1 GTSNPN, CDR2 SVGIG (reference sequence). This CDR3 has 13 amino acids. V trimming: 5 bases; J trimming: 1 base; junction bases outside the gene matches: 4.

The chain uses TRBV9 and TRBJ2-5; D unresolved. Per germline, CDR1 SGDLS and CDR2 YYNGEE. The CDR3 contains 14 residues. Trimming took 1 base from V and 5 from J, leaving 12 bases between them. The CDR3 DNA reads as TGTGCCAGCAGCGTATCACACGGACGGGAGACCCAGTACTTC. This encodes CASSVSHGRETQYF.

As DNA, the CDR3 is TGCAGCGTTGAAATGGGACAGGGTTCCCATGAGCAGTTCTTC. Translation: CSVEMGQGSHEQFF. The chain recombines TRBV29-1 with TRBJ2-1, with TRBD1 identical over 9 bases. CDR3 length equals 14 residues. CDR1 and CDR2 (germline): SQVTM, ANQGSEA. V shed 2 bases, J shed 8 bases, and the junction held 7 bases outside the gene matches.

The chain links TRBV27 to TRBJ2-5, with 8 bases matching TRBD2. The junction had 12 bases not matched to a gene; V was cut back by 5 bases and J by 4 bases. Germline V gene data show CDR1 as MNHEY and CDR2 as SMNVEV (reference sequence). CDR3 length: 16 residues. This CDR3 reads CASSTPGTRVIETQYF. CDR3 coding DNA: TGTGCCAGCAGTACCCCAGGGACTAGGGTGATAGAGACCCAGTACTTC.

A few counts support this clone. This chain connects TRBV30 to TRBJ1-4, with 9 bases lining up with TRBD1. The CDR3 consists of 15 residues. V shed 4 bases and J 7 bases; nucleotides not matched to a gene: 10. The germline V gene encodes CDR1 GTSNPN and CDR2 SVGIG (reference sequence). The CDR3 nucleotides are TGTGCCTGGACCCCGGGACAGGGAAGGAGTGAAAAACTGTTTTTT. This translates into CAWTPGQGRSEKLFF.

This clone has just a few counts. The sample holds other DNA sequences that translate to the same CDR3. This chain links TRBV2 with TRBJ1-5; TRBD1 matches at 10 bases. This CDR3 has 15 amino acids. Germline loops: CDR1 SNHLY, CDR2 FYNNEI. V shed 6 bases and J 3 bases; nucleotides not matched to a gene: 5. In DNA form, the CDR3 reads TGTGCCAGCAGCCCGGGACAGGGGATCAATCAGCCCCAGCATTTT. Its translation is CASSPGQGINQPQHF.

The count of this clone is one. The chain uses TRBV7-2 and TRBJ2-2, with D possibly matching TRBD2 (5 bases). The length of the CDR3 is 13 residues. V was clipped by 4 bases and J by 3 bases, with 6 bases between them. The germline V gene encodes CDR1 SGHTA and CDR2 FQGNSA. This CDR3 is CASSSDYTGELFF. The CDR3 nucleotides read TGTGCCAGCAGCTCGGACTACACCGGGGAGCTGTTTTTT.

This clone was seen at least ten times. The V gene is TRBV11-3, the J gene TRBJ1-1, with D possibly matching TRBD1 (6 bases). V lost 3 bases and J 6 bases, leaving 11 bases between the germline ends. Per germline, CDR1 SGHNT and CDR2 YENEEA. This CDR3 spans 13 amino acids. This chain's CDR3 is CASSLVQGPEAFF. Written as DNA, the CDR3 is TGTGCCAGCAGCTTGGTACAGGGCCCTGAAGCTTTCTTT.

CDR3 in DNA: TGTGCCAGCAGCCCAATTAGCGCCGGGACGGTCTCTGGAAACACCATATATTTT. Amino acids: CASSPISAGTVSGNTIYF. The chain joins TRBV9 to TRBJ1-3, with D possibly TRBD1 on 5 matching bases. CDR3 length: 18 amino acids. Trimming left V 4 bases short and J 0 bases short, with 20 bases between. The germline CDR1 and CDR2 sequences are SGDLS and YYNGEE.

This clone has a handful of counts. The sample carries other DNA sequences with the same CDR3. V is TRBV18 and J is TRBJ2-5; 7 positions match TRBD2. The CDR3 length is 14 residues. The germline V gene has CDR1 KGHSH and CDR2 LQKENI. Germline trimming cut 2 bases from V and 3 bases from J; bases unmatched to any gene: 3. The CDR3 sequence: CASSPKAGKETQYF. CDR3 coding DNA: TGTGCCAGCTCACCAAAAGCGGGAAAAGAGACCCAGTACTTC. The whole variable domain, filled in from reference TRBV18 and TRBJ2-5, reads NAGVMQNPRHLVRRRGQEARLRCSPMKGHSHVYWYRQLPEEGLKFMVYLQKENIIDESGMPKERFSAEFPKEGPSILRIQQVVRGDSAAYFCASSPKAGKETQYFGPGTRLLVL.

The chain couples TRBV18 to TRBJ2-2, with 9 positions matching TRBD2. CDR3 length: 17 residues. Germline assignment: CDR1 KGHSH and CDR2 LQKENI. Trimming took 0 bases from V and 4 from J; bases not matched to a gene: 6. CDR3 DNA sequence: TGTGCCAGCTCACCACCTAGCGGGGGTACCACCACCGGGGAGCTGTTTTTT. This codes for CASSPPSGGTTTGELFF.

In this sample, this clone turned up once. The rearrangement links TRBV4-1 to TRBJ2-5; 8 positions agree with TRBD1. Germline values: CDR1 MGHRA, CDR2 YSYEKL. The CDR3 is 16 residues long. V was clipped by 3 bases and J by 7 bases; unmatched bases: 13. The CDR3 loop reads CASSQVDRGGTGTQYF. DNA for the CDR3: TGCGCCAGCAGCCAGGTCGACAGGGGAGGCACGGGGACCCAGTACTTC.

This rearrangement joins TRBV10-2 to TRBJ1-5, with D hard to call. This CDR3 region has 12 residues. From germline, CDR1 is WSHSY and CDR2 SAAADI. The V gene lost 1 base and the J gene lost 6 bases, with 4 bases spanning the gap. Here the CDR3 DNA reads TGCGCCAGCAGTGAGTTGAGTCAGCCCCAGCATTTT. As protein: CASSELSQPQHF.

The rearrangement links TRBV7-8 to TRBJ2-1; 13 bases match TRBD2. The CDR3 spans 16 residues. CDR1 is SGHVS, CDR2 FQNEAQ, per germline. V was clipped by 1 base and J by 7 bases; unmatched bases: 4. The CDR3 loop reads CASSLGGLAGVNEQFF. DNA for the CDR3: TGTGCCAGCAGCTTAGGTGGACTAGCGGGAGTAAATGAGCAGTTCTTC.

V gene TRBV9 combines with J gene TRBJ2-5; D unresolved. CDR1 SGDLS and CDR2 YYNGEE come from the germline V gene. Trimming removed 0 bases from V and 2 bases from J, with 14 bases in between. The CDR3 runs to 16 residues. The CDR3 DNA reads TGTGCCAGCAGCGTAGCTACCACAGCGTTACAAGAGACCCAGTACTTC. Protein product: CASSVATTALQETQYF.